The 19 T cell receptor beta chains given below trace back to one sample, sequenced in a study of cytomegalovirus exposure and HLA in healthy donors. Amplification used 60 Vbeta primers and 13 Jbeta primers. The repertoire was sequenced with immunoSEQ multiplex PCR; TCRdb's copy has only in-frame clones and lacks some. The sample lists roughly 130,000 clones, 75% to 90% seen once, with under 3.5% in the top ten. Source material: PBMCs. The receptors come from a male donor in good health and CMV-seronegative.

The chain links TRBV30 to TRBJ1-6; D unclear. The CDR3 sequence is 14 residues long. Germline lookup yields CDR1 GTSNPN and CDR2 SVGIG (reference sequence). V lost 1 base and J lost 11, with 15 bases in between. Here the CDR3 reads CAWSADRVRPPLHF. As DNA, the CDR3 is TGTGCCTGGAGTGCTGACCGGGTACGGCCACCCCTCCACTTT. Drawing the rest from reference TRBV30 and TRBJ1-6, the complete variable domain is SQTIHQWPATLVQPVGSPLSLECTVEGTSNPNLYWYRQAAGRGLQLLFYSVGIGQISSEVPQNLSASRPQDRQFILSSKKLLLSDSGFYLCAWSADRVRPPLHFGNGTRLTVT.

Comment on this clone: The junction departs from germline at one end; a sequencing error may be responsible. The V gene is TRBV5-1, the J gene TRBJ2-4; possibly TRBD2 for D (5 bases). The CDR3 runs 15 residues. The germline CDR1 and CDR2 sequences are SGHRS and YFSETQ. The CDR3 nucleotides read TGCGCCAGCAGCGACGGTATGCTAGCCAAAAACAGTCAGTACTTC. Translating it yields CASSDGMLAKNSQYF.

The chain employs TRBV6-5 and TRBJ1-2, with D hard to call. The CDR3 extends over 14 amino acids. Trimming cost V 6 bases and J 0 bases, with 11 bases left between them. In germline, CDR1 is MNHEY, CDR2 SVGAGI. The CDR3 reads CASRNAGSNYGYTF. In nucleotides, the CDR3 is TGTGCCAGCAGAAACGCCGGGTCTAACTATGGCTACACCTTC.

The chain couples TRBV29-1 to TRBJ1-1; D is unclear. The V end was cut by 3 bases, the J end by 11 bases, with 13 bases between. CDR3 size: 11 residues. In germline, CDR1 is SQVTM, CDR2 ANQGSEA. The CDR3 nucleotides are TGCAGCGTTGACGTCTCCCCCGGGGCTTTCTTT. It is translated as CSVDVSPGAFF.

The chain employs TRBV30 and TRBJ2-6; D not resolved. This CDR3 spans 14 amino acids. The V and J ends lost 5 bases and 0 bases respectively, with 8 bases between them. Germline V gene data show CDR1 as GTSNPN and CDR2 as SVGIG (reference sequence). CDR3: CAWDRSSGANVLTF. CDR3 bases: TGTGCCTGGGATAGGAGCTCTGGGGCCAACGTCCTGACTTTC.

The CDR3 bases are TGTGCCAGCAGCTTGGGCGGGGTAGGTTTGGTGGAGACCCAGTACTTC. Translated, it gives CASSLGGVGLVETQYF. The rearrangement links TRBV11-1 to TRBJ2-5; weak D call: TRBD2 (6 bases). The CDR3 is 16 amino acids. V was pared by 3 bases and J by 5 bases, with 19 bases between. From germline, CDR1 is SGHAT and CDR2 FQDESV (reference sequence). The variable domain in full, with the rest retrieved from reference TRBV11-1 and TRBJ2-5, is EAEVAQSPRYKITEKSQAVAFWCDPISGHATLYWYRQILGQGPELLVQFQDESVVDDSQLPKDRFSAERLKGVDSTLKIQPAELGDSAMYLCASSLGGVGLVETQYFGPGTRLLVL.

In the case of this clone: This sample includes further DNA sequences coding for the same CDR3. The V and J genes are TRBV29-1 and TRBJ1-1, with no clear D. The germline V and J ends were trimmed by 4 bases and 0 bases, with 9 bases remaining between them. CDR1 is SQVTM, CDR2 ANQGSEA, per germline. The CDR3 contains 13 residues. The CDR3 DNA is TGCAGCGTTGGTGGCAGGATGAACACTGAAGCTTTCTTT. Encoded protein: CSVGGRMNTEAFF.

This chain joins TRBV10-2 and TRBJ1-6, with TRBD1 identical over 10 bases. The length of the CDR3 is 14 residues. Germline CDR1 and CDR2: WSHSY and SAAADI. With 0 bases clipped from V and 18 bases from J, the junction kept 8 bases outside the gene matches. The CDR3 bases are TGCGCCAGCAGTGAGTCCTCGGGACAGGGGAGGCACCACTTT. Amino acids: CASSESSGQGRHHF.

CDR3 coding DNA: TGTGCCAGCAGCTACTTTTTCAGGGGTAGGGACAAAAACATTCAGTACTTC. It is translated as CASSYFFRGRDKNIQYF. The chain links TRBV5-6 to TRBJ2-4, with a weak D call TRBD1 (6 bases). This CDR3 contains 17 residues. Germline values: CDR1 SGHDT, CDR2 YYEEEE. V was trimmed by 3 bases and J by 3 bases, leaving 19 bases between them.

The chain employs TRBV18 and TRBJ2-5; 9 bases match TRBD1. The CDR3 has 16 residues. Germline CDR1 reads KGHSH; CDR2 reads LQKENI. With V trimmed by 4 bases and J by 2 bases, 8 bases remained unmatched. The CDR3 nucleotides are TGTGCCAGCTCACGGGGACAGGGTAAAACTCAAGAGACCCAGTACTTC. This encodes CASSRGQGKTQETQYF.

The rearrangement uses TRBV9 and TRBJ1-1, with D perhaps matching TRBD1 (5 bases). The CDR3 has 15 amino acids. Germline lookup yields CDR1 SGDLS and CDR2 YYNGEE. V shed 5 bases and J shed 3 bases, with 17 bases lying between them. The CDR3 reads CASSRGLRLDTEAFF. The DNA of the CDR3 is TGTGCCAGCAGTCGGGGGTTACGACTTGACACTGAAGCTTTCTTT.

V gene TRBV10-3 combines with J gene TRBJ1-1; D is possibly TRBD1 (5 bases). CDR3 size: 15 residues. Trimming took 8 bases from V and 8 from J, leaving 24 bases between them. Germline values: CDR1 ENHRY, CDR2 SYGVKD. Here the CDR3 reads CAIRTGAGHRLEAFF. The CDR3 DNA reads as TGTGCCATCCGGACGGGTGCGGGGCACCGCTTAGAAGCTTTCTTT.

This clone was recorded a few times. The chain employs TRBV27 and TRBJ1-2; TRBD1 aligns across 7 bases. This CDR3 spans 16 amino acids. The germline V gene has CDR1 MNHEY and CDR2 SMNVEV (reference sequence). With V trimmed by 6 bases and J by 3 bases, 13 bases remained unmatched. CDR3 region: CASRSKLGGEDYGYTF. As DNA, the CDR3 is TGTGCCAGCAGATCAAAGTTAGGGGGCGAGGACTATGGCTACACCTTC.

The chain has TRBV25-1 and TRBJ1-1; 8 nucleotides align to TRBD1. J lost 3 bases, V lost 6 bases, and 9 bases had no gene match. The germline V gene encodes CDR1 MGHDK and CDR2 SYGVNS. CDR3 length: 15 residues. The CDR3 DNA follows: TGTGCCAGCAGGCCCCCGGACAGGGCCTACACTGAAGCTTTCTTT. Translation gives CASRPPDRAYTEAFF.

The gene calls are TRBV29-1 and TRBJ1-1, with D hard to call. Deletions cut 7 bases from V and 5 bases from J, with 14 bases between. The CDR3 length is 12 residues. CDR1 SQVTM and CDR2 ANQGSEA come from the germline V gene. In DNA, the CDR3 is TGCAGCGCCAAGGGAGTGGGAACTGAAGCTTTCTTT. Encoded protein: CSAKGVGTEAFF. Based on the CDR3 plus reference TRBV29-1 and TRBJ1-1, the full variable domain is SAVISQKPSRDICQRGTSLTIQCQVDSQVTMMFWYRQQPGQSLTLIATANQGSEATYESGFVIDKFPISRPNLTFSTLTVSNMSPEDSSIYLCSAKGVGTEAFFGQGTRLTVV.

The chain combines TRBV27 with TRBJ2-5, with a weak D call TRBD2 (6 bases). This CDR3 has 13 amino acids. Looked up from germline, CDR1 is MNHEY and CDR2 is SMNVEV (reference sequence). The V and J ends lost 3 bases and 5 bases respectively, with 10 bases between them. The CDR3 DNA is TGTGCCAGCAGTTTCTATAGCGGCGAGACCCAGTACTTC. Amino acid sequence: CASSFYSGETQYF.

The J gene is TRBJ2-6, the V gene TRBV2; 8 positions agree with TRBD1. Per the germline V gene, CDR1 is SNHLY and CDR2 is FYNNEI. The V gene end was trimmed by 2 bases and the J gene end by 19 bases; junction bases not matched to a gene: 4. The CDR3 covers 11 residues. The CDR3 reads CASSESRGPTF. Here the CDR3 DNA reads TGTGCCAGCAGTGAAAGCAGGGGGCCCACTTTC.

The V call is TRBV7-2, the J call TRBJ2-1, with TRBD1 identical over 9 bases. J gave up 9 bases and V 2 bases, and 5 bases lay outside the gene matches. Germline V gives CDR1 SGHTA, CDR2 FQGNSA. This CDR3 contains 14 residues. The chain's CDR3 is CASSLRTGDREQFF. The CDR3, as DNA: TGTGCCAGCAGCTTACGGACAGGGGACCGTGAGCAGTTCTTC.

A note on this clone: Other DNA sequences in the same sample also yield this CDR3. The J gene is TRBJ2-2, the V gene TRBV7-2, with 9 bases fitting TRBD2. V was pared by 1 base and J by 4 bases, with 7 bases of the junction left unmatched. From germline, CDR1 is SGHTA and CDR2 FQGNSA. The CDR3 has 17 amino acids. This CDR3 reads CASSLEIAGGRTGELFF. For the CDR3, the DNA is TGTGCCAGCAGCTTAGAGATTGCGGGGGGGCGCACCGGGGAGCTGTTTTTT. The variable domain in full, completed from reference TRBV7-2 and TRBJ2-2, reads GAGVSQSPSNKVTEKGKDVELRCDPISGHTALYWYRQSLGQGLEFLIYFQGNSAPDKSGLPSDRFSAERTGGSVSTLTIQRTQQEDSAVYLCASSLEIAGGRTGELFFGEGSRLTVL.